This T cell receptor (beta chain) was sequenced in a study of blood T cells in healthy people across ages (dated by TCRdb to about 2015). A note on the overall study: In model experiments, roughly one uniquely barcoded TCR beta cDNA molecule per two T cells was captured by template switching. The study measured age-related changes in TCR beta repertoire diversity using deep sequencing normalized with unique cDNA molecular identifiers. The donors were divided into four age groups: young (average approximately 16 years), middle-aged (about 39), aged (roughly 66) and long-lived (82). To avoid experimental bias, donors of different ages were distributed randomly across sequencing lanes. For two donors (one aged 18 to 30 and one aged 80 or older), the study analyzed two additional independent replicas of 1 million unique cDNA reads from the same blood draw. Broader findings and caveats from the paper: A strong correlation was found between observed TCR beta diversity and the percentage of naive T cells measured by flow cytometry. Estimates of total diversity based on one million sequenced T cells were considered lower bounds and underestimates. Donor CMV infection status was unknown, potentially confounding age-related changes in expanded clonotypes. As age increased, observed TCR beta diversity per million T cells dropped in a roughly linear way, and a significant reduction was already evident by age around 41. Since profiling was done on bulk unsorted PBMCs, naive and antigen-experienced compartments could not be conclusively compared. Compared with the aged group, the long-lived group had more naive CD4+ T cells, fewer expanded clones and increased TCR diversity, a pattern suggesting age selection.

In regard to this clonotype: What antigen it recognizes has not been identified. There are no base qualities to consult, and no much larger clone falls within one base.

Receptor amplification or capture employed 5' RACE. The listed sequencing device is Illumina HiSeq 2500. The second PCR ran for roughly 6 to 11 cycles and used a J-beta primer mix along with a sample-barcoded 5' primer. Each TCR beta cDNA molecule received a unique molecular identifier from a template-switch 5' adaptor carrying 12 random nucleotides. Each sample yielded at least 2.5 million CDR3-containing paired-end reads. First-strand cDNA synthesis was performed from all RNA using the Mint cDNA synthesis kit, with priming by a TRBC-specific oligonucleotide. All cDNA was treated with uracil-DNA glycosylase and then went through a first 18-cycle PCR with the universal primers M1SS and BC2_uni_R. The paper's processing steps were these. For normalization, 1 million high-quality reads were randomly selected from each sample, with every read carrying a distinct molecular identifier. Reads sharing molecular identifiers were discarded rather than binned into consensus sequences. MiTCR, set to a Q25 quality threshold and the strictest error-elimination algorithm, was used for CDR3 identification, clonotype clustering and error correction. A nonparametric unseen species model with Euler transformation was used to estimate lower-bound total TCR beta diversity. The public reads were reanalyzed by TCRdb: fastp trimming at Q25, MiXCR alignment, in-frame beta chains only. Here each entry gathers all rows of one CDR3 protein and keeps the most common genes and DNA. What appears here as the V and J calls and clone size reflects TCRdb's work, not the paper's. This sample holds hundreds of thousands of distinct CDR3 sequences; roughly three fifths were observed only once. Roughly 24% of the sample lies in the top ten.

The roughly 39 donors, aged about 6 to 95 years, were systemically healthy Caucasian individuals from Russia. Approximately 9.3 milliliters of peripheral blood were drawn from each donor into EDTA-treated Vacutainer tubes. PBMCs were isolated by Ficoll-Paque density-gradient centrifugation, with at least 6.5 million obtained per sample. Trizol reagent was used to extract total RNA from the PBMCs, yielding at least 6 micrograms per sample. Naive CD45RAhigh/CD27high T cell percentages were measured by flow cytometry on a PBMC aliquot from every donor. From the cysteine through the phenylalanine, the CDR3 covers 17 amino acids. Of all the DNA, just the CDR3 is kept, 51 bases in frame from base 1. CDR1 and CDR2 are drawn from the germline V gene (reference sequence): SGHNT, YYREEE.

The sequence derives from a man in his forties or fifties in good health. The chain employs TRBV5-4 and TRBJ2-4, with 7 central nucleotides matching TRBD2. Matching the DNA end better, TRBJ2-5 makes the J call doubtful. The sequencing input was blood. The nucleotide sequence is TGTGCCAGCAGCTTGGATGGGAGGGATTACCACCAAGAGACCCAGTACTTC. Its protein reads: CASSLDGRDYHQETQYF.